This T cell receptor beta chain was recorded in a study of cytomegalovirus exposure and HLA in healthy donors. Turning to the study itself: Assignment to the Caucasian-associated ancestry cluster applied to less than 85% of the roughly 410 genotyped donors. Study results and caveats: Fewer N-insertions (relative to the roughly 610-donor mean) were reportedly seen in an Asian-associated ancestry cluster in a later analysis. It was shown in a later analysis that HLA-associated TCR beta chains were more clonally expanded than other, equally common chains.

The study ran its PCR with 60 Vbeta and 13 Jbeta primers. Clones were read by immunoSEQ multiplex PCR, and TCRdb kept only the in-frame ones, dropping some. The sample consists of 150,000 to 200,000 clones, roughly 79% of them appearing once. On this clone itself: Its antigen is not known.

The germline V gene encodes CDR1 SGHNT and CDR2 YYREEE (reference sequence). Trimming pared 0 bases from V and 5 bases from J, leaving 12 bases between. The CDR3 extends over 14 amino acids. V and J are TRBV5-4 and TRBJ2-7, with TRBD1 as a possible D gene (5 bases). This TCR derives from a woman in her thirties in good health and CMV-seropositive. The sequenced material came from PBMCs. The CDR3 bases are TGTGCCAGCAGCTTGGCAGGGCCTGGGGACGAGCAGTACTTC. Translated: CASSLAGPGDEQYF.